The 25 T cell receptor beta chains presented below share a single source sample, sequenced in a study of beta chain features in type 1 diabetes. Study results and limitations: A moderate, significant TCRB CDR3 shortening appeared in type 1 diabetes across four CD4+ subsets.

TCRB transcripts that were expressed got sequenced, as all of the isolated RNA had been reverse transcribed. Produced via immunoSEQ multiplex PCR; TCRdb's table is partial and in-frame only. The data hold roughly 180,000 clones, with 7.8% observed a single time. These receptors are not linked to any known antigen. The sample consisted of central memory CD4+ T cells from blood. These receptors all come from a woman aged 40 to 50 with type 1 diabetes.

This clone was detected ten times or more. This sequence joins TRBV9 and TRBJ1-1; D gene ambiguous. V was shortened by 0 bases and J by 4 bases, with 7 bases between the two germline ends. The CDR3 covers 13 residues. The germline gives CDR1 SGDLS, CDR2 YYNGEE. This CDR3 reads CASSVVVSTEAFF. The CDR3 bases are TGTGCCAGCAGCGTAGTGGTTAGCACTGAAGCTTTCTTT.

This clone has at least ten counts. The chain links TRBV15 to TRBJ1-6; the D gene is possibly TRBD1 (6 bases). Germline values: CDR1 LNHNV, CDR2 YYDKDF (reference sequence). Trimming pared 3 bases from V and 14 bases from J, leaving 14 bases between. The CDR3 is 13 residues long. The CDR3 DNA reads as TGTGCCACCAGCAGGAGACAGGCCATCGCCCTCCACTTT. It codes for CATSRRQAIALHF.

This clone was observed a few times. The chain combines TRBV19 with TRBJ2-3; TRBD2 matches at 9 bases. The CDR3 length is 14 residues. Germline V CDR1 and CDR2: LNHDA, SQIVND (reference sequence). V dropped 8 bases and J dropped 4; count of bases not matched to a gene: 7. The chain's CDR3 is CASSPAGGADTQYF. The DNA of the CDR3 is TGTGCCAGTTCCCCGGCGGGAGGGGCAGATACGCAGTATTTT.

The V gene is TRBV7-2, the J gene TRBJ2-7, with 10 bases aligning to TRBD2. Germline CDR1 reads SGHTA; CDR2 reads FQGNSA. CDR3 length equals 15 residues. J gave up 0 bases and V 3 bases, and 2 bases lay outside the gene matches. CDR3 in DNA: TGTGCCAGCAGCTTGGGACTAGCGTTCTCCTACGAGCAGTACTTC. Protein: CASSLGLAFSYEQYF.

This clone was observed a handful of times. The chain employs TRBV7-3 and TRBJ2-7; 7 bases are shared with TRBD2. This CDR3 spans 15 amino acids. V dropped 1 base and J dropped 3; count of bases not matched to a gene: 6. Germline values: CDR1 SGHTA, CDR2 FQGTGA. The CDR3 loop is CASSLSGGGIYEQYF. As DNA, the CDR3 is TGTGCCAGCAGCTTAAGTGGGGGGGGAATCTACGAGCAGTACTTC.

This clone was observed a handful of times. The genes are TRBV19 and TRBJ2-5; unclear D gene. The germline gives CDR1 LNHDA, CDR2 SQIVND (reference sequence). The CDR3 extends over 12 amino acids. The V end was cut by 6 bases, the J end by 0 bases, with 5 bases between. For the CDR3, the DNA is TGTGCCAGTAGCCTTGACCAAGAGACCCAGTACTTC. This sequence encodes CASSLDQETQYF.

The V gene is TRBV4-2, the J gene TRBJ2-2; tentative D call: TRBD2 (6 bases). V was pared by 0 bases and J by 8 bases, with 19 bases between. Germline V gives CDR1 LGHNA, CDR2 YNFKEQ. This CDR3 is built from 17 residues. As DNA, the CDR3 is TGTGCCAGCAGCCAAGAAGGCGGTGCATGGAGGGGTGGGGAGCTGTTTTTT. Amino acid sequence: CASSQEGGAWRGGELFF.

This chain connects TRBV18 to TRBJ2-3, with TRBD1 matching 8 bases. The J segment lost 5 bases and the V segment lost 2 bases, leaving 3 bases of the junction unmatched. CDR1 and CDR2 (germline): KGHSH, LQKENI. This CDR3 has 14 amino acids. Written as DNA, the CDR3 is TGTGCCAGCTCACCATTAACAGGGGGAGATACGCAGTATTTT. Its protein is CASSPLTGGDTQYF.

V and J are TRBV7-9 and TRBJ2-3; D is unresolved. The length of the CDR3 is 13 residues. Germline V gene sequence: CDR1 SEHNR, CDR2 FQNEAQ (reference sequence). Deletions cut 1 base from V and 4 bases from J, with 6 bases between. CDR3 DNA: TGTGCCAGCAGCTTAGGTCCGGCAGATACGCAGTATTTT. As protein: CASSLGPADTQYF.

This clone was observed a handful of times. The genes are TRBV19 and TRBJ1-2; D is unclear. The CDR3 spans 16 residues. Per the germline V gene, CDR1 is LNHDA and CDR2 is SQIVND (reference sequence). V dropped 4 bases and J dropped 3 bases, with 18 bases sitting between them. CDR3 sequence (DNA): TGTGCCAGTAGTACGCTTTCCTGGGGAGACGACTATGGCTACACCTTC. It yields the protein CASSTLSWGDDYGYTF.

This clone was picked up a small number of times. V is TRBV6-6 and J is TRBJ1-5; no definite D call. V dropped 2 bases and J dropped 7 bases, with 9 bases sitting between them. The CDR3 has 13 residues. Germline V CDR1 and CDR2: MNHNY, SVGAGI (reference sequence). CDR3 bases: TGTGCCAGCAGTTACGAGAACTACCAGCCCCAGCATTTT. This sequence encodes CASSYENYQPQHF.

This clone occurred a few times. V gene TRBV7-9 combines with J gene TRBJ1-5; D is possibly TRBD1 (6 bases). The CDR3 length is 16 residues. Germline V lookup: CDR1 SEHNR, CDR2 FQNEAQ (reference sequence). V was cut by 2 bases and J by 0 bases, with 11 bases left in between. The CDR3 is CASSLSAGVSNQPQHF. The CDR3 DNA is TGTGCCAGCAGCTTATCCGCAGGGGTTAGCAATCAGCCCCAGCATTTT.

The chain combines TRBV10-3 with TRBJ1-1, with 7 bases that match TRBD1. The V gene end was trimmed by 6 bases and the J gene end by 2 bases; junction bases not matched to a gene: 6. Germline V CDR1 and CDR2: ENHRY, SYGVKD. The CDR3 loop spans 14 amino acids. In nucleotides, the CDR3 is TGTGCCATCAGCGGCACAGGGGCCAACACTGAAGCTTTCTTT. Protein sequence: CAISGTGANTEAFF.

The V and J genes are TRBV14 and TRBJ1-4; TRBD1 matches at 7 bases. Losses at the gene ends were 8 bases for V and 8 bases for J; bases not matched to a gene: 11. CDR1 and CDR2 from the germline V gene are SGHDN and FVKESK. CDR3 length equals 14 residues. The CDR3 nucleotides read TGTGCCAGCCGAGGCCTGGACAGGAACGAAAAACTGTTTTTT. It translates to CASRGLDRNEKLFF.

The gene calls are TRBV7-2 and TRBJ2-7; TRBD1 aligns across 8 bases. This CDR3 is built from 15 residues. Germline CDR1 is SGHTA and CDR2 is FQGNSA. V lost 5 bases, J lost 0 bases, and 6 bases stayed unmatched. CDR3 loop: CASSTWTGSSYEQYF. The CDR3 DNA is TGTGCCAGCAGCACCTGGACAGGGAGCTCCTACGAGCAGTACTTC.

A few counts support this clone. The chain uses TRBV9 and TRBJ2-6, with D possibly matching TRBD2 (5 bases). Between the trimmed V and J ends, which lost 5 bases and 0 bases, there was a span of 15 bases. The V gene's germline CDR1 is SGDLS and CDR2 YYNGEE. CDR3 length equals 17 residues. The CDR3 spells CASSFYPRGSGANVLTF. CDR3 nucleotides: TGTGCCAGCAGTTTCTACCCCCGGGGCTCTGGGGCCAACGTCCTGACTTTC.

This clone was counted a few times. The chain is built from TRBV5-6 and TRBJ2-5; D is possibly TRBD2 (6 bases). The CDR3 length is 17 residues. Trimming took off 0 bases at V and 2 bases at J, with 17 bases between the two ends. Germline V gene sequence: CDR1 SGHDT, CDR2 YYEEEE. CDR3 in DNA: TGTGCCAGCAGCTTGGATGGCGGCGGGGCGCGGCAAGAGACCCAGTACTTC. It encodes CASSLDGGGARQETQYF.

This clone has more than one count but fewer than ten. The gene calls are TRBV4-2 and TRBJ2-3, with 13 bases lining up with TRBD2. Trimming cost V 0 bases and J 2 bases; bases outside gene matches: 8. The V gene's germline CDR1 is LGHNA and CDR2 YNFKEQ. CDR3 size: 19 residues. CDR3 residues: CASSQEGLAGVRLTDTQYF. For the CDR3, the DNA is TGTGCCAGCAGCCAAGAAGGACTAGCGGGGGTAAGGCTCACAGATACGCAGTATTTT.

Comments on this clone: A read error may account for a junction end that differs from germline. The CDR3, as DNA: TGTGCCAGCAGCCAATTCGGACAGGGTGCTGACTACGGCTACACCTTC. It is translated as CASSQFGQGADYGYTF. J is TRBJ1-2 and V is TRBV16, with 8 nucleotides matching TRBD1. Germline assignment: CDR1 KGHSY and CDR2 FQNENV. The CDR3 extends over 16 amino acids.

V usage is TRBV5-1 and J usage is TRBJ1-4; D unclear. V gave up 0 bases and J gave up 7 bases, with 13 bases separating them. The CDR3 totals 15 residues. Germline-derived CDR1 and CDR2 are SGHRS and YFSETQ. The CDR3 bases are TGCGCCAGCAGCTTGGGAGGCGAGAGAGGTGAAAAACTGTTTTTT. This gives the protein CASSLGGERGEKLFF. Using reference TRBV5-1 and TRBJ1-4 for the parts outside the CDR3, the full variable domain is KAGVTQTPRYLIKTRGQQVTLSCSPISGHRSVSWYQQTPGQGLQFLFEYFSETQRNKGNFPGRFSGRQFSNSRSEMNVSTLELGDSALYLCASSLGGERGEKLFFGSGTQLSVL.

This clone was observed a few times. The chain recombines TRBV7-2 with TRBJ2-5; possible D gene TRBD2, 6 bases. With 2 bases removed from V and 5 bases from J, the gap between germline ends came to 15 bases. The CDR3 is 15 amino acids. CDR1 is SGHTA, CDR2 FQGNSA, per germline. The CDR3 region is CASSLTSGGGETQYF. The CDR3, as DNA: TGTGCCAGCAGCTTAACCAGCGGAGGAGGGGAGACCCAGTACTTC.

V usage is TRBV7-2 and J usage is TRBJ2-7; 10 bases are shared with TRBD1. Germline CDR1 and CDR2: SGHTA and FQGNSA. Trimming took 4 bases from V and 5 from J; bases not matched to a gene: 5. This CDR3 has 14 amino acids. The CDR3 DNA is TGTGCCAGCAGCTGGAGGACAGGGGGTGACGAGCAGTACTTC. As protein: CASSWRTGGDEQYF.

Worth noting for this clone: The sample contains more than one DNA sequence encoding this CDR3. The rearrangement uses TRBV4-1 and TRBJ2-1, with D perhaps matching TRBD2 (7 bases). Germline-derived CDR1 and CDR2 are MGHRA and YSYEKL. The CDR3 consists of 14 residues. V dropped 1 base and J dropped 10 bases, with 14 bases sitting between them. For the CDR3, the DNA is TGCGCCAGCAGCCAAGGCCCGGGCGGGGGCGAGCAGTTCTTC. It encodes CASSQGPGGGEQFF.

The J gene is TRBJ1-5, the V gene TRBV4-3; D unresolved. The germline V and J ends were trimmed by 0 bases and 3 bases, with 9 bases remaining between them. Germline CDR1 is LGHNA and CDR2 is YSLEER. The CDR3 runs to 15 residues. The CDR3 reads CASSQDVSSNQPQHF. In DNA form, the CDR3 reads TGCGCCAGCAGCCAAGATGTAAGCTCCAATCAGCCCCAGCATTTT.

The CDR3: CATSVLNEQFF. CDR3 in DNA: TGTGCCACCTCAGTCCTTAATGAGCAGTTCTTC. This chain uses TRBV2 with TRBJ2-1; D remains unclear. The germline V gene has CDR1 SNHLY and CDR2 FYNNEI. Trimming removed 10 bases at V and 7 bases at J, with 11 bases between. CDR3 length: 11 residues.